These 30 T cell receptor beta chains were sequenced from one sample in a study of cytomegalovirus exposure and HLA in healthy donors (dated by TCRdb to 2016 to 2017). Library method: the immunoSEQ multiplex PCR assay. TCRdb carries this immuneACCESS record with in-frame sequences only. Its versions omit some clonotypes, under half of them owing to an unresolved V gene in the studies checked, with the rest unexplained. This sample has roughly 70,000 clones in its table, and 90% to 95% of those were observed once. Less than 3.5% of the sample comes from the top ten. The specimen was PBMCs. The receptors shown here come from a man between 18 and 29 years old in good health and CMV-seronegative.

CDR3 in DNA: TGTGCCAGCAGCCGAAGTCCGGGCGGAGGGGCCCTCCACTTT. Translated, it gives CASSRSPGGGALHF. This rearrangement joins TRBV13 to TRBJ1-6, with D perhaps TRBD1 (5 bases). This CDR3 has 14 residues. V was trimmed by 5 bases and J by 14 bases, leaving 19 bases between them. Germline loops: CDR1 PRHDT, CDR2 FYEKMQ (reference sequence).

This rearrangement joins TRBV19 to TRBJ2-7; D perhaps matches TRBD1 (5 bases). The length of the CDR3 is 16 residues. Trimming removed 5 bases at V and 0 bases at J, with 17 bases between. Germline CDR1 is LNHDA and CDR2 is SQIVND (reference sequence). CDR3 in amino acids: CASSRIADMSSYEQYF. CDR3 in DNA: TGTGCCAGTAGTCGGATTGCGGACATGAGCTCCTACGAGCAGTACTTC.

CDR3 sequence: CAWSVWRGWDTDTQYF. The CDR3 DNA is TGTGCCTGGAGTGTATGGAGGGGCTGGGACACAGATACGCAGTATTTT. The genes are TRBV30 and TRBJ2-3; possibly TRBD2 for D (6 bases). CDR3 size: 16 residues. Germline V gene lookup returns CDR1 GTSNPN and CDR2 SVGIG (reference sequence). V lost 0 bases to trimming and J lost 2 bases, with 15 bases between them.

The chain links TRBV18 to TRBJ2-5, with 7 nucleotides matching TRBD2. This CDR3 is built from 17 residues. Germline V gene sequence: CDR1 KGHSH, CDR2 LQKENI. The trim removed 2 bases at V and 2 bases at J, leaving 11 bases unmatched. CDR3 in DNA: TGTGCCAGCTCACCAACCCCGCGGGGGATAGGGCAAGAGACCCAGTACTTC. It specifies CASSPTPRGIGQETQYF.

The gene calls are TRBV29-1 and TRBJ1-3, with 7 bases identical to TRBD1. This CDR3 is built from 14 residues. Germline assignment: CDR1 SQVTM and CDR2 ANQGSEA. J lost 0 bases, V lost 6 bases, and 5 bases had no gene match. CDR3 protein: CSVGGQNSGNTIYF. CDR3 sequence (DNA): TGCAGCGTGGGGGGACAGAACTCTGGAAACACCATATATTTT.

The chain employs TRBV7-2 and TRBJ1-1; 8 positions match TRBD1. Germline values: CDR1 SGHTA, CDR2 FQGNSA. This CDR3 region has 11 residues. V lost 10 bases to trimming and J lost 5 bases; unmatched junction nucleotides: 3. In nucleotides, the CDR3 is TGTGCCACGGACAGGGCGACTGAAGCTTTCTTT. As protein: CATDRATEAFF.

This CDR3 is CASSQRGGGRNEQFF. Written as DNA, the CDR3 is TGTGCCAGCAGTCAGAGAGGGGGGGGTCGCAATGAGCAGTTCTTC. The gene calls are TRBV27 and TRBJ2-1; maybe TRBD2 (7 bases). V was clipped by 5 bases and J by 6 bases, with 17 bases between them. CDR1 MNHEY and CDR2 SMNVEV come from the germline V gene (reference sequence). This CDR3 has 15 amino acids.

The chain joins TRBV18 to TRBJ1-2; no firm D call. CDR1 is KGHSH, CDR2 LQKENI, per germline. Deletions cut 5 bases from V and 2 bases from J, with 12 bases between. The CDR3 extends over 14 amino acids. Written as DNA, the CDR3 is TGTGCCAGCTCAATGGTGGCCCAGAACTATGGCTACACCTTC. Its protein product is CASSMVAQNYGYTF.

V usage is TRBV7-9 and J usage is TRBJ2-7, with 9 bases matching TRBD1. The CDR3 runs to 14 residues. Germline CDR1 SEHNR, CDR2 FQNEAQ (reference sequence). Losses at the gene ends were 5 bases for V and 4 bases for J; bases not matched to a gene: 6. The CDR3 region is CASSPDRGEYEQYF. The CDR3 region has the DNA TGTGCCAGCAGCCCGGACAGGGGAGAGTACGAGCAGTACTTC.

This clone was found once. This chain links TRBV7-9 with TRBJ1-2; 8 nucleotides match TRBD1. The CDR3 has 13 amino acids. The V gene end was trimmed by 5 bases and the J gene end by 8 bases; junction bases not matched to a gene: 7. The germline CDR1 and CDR2 sequences are SEHNR and FQNEAQ (reference sequence). The CDR3 bases are TGTGCCAGCAGCCCATGGACAGGGATCGGCTACACCTTC. Its translation is CASSPWTGIGYTF.

V usage is TRBV11-2 and J usage is TRBJ1-1; no reliable D call. Trimming took off 0 bases at V and 5 bases at J, with 4 bases between the two ends. This CDR3 is built from 12 residues. Germline CDR1 and CDR2: SGHAT and FQNNGV. The CDR3 loop is CASSLDRTEAFF. The CDR3 DNA reads as TGTGCCAGCAGCTTAGACCGTACTGAAGCTTTCTTT.

CDR3 residues: CASATFRTDEAFF. The CDR3 nucleotides are TGTGCCAGCGCCACTTTCAGGACAGATGAAGCTTTCTTT. The rearrangement uses TRBV6-1 and TRBJ1-1; TRBD1 is a possible D gene (6 bases). The germline V gene has CDR1 MNHNS and CDR2 SASEGT. This CDR3 is 13 amino acids long. The germline V and J ends were trimmed by 8 bases and 7 bases, with 17 bases remaining between them.

The genes are TRBV28 and TRBJ2-3; possibly TRBD2 for D (5 bases). The CDR3 length is 16 residues. CDR1 is MDHEN, CDR2 SYDVKM, per germline. V was clipped by 8 bases and J by 2 bases, with 20 bases between them. DNA for the CDR3: TGTGCCAGCCCACCCCCGACTTGGACTTTCACAGATACGCAGTATTTT. As protein: CASPPPTWTFTDTQYF.

The chain couples TRBV7-6 to TRBJ2-2; TRBD2 matches at 14 bases. V gave up 5 bases and J gave up 2 bases; unmatched junction bases: 4. Germline values: CDR1 SGHVS, CDR2 FNYEAQ. This CDR3 contains 17 residues. The chain's CDR3 is CASSRLAGGINTGELFF. CDR3 coding DNA: TGTGCCAGCAGCAGACTAGCGGGGGGGATTAACACCGGGGAGCTGTTTTTT. Using reference TRBV7-6 and TRBJ2-2 for the parts outside the CDR3, the full variable domain is GAGVSQSPRYKVTKRGQDVALRCDPISGHVSLYWYRQALGQGPEFLTYFNYEAQQDKSGLPNDRFSAERPEGSISTLTIQRTEQRDSAMYRCASSRLAGGINTGELFFGEGSRLTVL.

The genes are TRBV4-3 and TRBJ2-5, with 13 bases aligning to TRBD2. The CDR3 length is 17 residues. V gave up 6 bases and J gave up 1 base; unmatched junction bases: 8. Germline assignment: CDR1 LGHNA and CDR2 YSLEER. The CDR3 spells CASSSGTSGVAQETQYF. The DNA of the CDR3 is TGCGCCAGCAGTTCCGGGACTAGCGGGGTAGCCCAAGAGACCCAGTACTTC.

Only a few counts were recorded for this clone. The chain uses TRBV6-1 and TRBJ2-1; D call uncertain. CDR3 length: 13 residues. Germline CDR1 and CDR2: MNHNS and SASEGT. The V and J ends lost 2 bases and 7 bases respectively, with 9 bases between them. The CDR3 DNA follows: TGTGCCAGCAGTGAAAACTACTTGAATGAGCAGTTCTTC. Its translation: CASSENYLNEQFF.

This clone has only a few counts. The chain combines TRBV6-6 with TRBJ1-1, with 9 positions matching TRBD1. This CDR3 contains 14 residues. V gave up 4 bases and J gave up 0 bases; unmatched junction bases: 0. CDR1 is MNHNY and CDR2 is SVGAGI in the germline V gene (reference sequence). The CDR3 spells CASSWTGVNTEAFF. In DNA, the CDR3 is TGTGCCAGCAGTTGGACAGGGGTGAACACTGAAGCTTTCTTT.

The chain recombines TRBV9 with TRBJ1-3; D remains unclear. Germline V CDR1 and CDR2: SGDLS, YYNGEE. The CDR3 sequence is 15 residues long. The V end lost 6 bases, the J end lost 0 bases, and 13 bases lay between the germline ends. Here the CDR3 reads CASTRAPSSGNTIYF. The CDR3 region has the DNA TGTGCCAGCACCCGAGCGCCGAGCTCTGGAAACACCATATATTTT.

A word on this clone: The sample carries other DNA sequences with the same CDR3. CDR3 region: CASSEARTGLGTEAFF. In nucleotides, the CDR3 is TGTGCCAGCAGTGAAGCGCGCACAGGGTTGGGCACTGAAGCTTTCTTT. This rearrangement joins TRBV2 to TRBJ1-1, with TRBD1 as a possible D gene (6 bases). V lost 0 bases to trimming and J lost 4 bases, with 15 bases between them. CDR1 and CDR2 (germline): SNHLY, FYNNEI. The CDR3 covers 16 residues.

This clone was seen only once. The chain is built from TRBV27 and TRBJ2-1; TRBD1 agrees at 7 bases. Germline loops: CDR1 MNHEY, CDR2 SMNVEV (reference sequence). CDR3 length equals 14 residues. V lost 4 bases and J lost 10; bases outside the gene matches: 10. CDR3 in DNA: TGTGCCAGCAGTTCCTACAACAGGGGAAGGGAGCAGTTCTTC. Its translation is CASSSYNRGREQFF.

The rearrangement uses TRBV27 and TRBJ2-1; D possibly corresponds to TRBD2 (6 bases). This CDR3 region has 14 residues. Per germline, CDR1 MNHEY and CDR2 SMNVEV (reference sequence). Trimming stripped 7 bases from V and 0 bases from J, with 10 bases between. The CDR3 here is CASTSGASYNEQFF. The CDR3 DNA sequence: TGTGCCAGCACTTCGGGAGCCTCCTACAATGAGCAGTTCTTC.

This clone was seen just once. The J gene is TRBJ1-4, the V gene TRBV4-2; tentative D call: TRBD1 (5 bases). Germline CDR1 and CDR2: LGHNA and YNFKEQ. The CDR3 contains 18 residues. The ends were cut back, 0 bases at V and 0 bases at J, with 14 bases in the middle. The CDR3, as DNA: TGTGCCAGCAGCCAAGATACCCCTAGGGGATCAACTAATGAAAAACTGTTTTTT. It encodes CASSQDTPRGSTNEKLFF.

The rearrangement uses TRBV27 and TRBJ1-5; no firm D call. The CDR3 totals 15 residues. Trimming pared 2 bases from V and 5 bases from J, leaving 13 bases between. Germline values: CDR1 MNHEY, CDR2 SMNVEV (reference sequence). CDR3 region: CASSLVGKSDQPQHF. CDR3 sequence (DNA): TGTGCCAGCAGTTTAGTCGGTAAATCTGATCAGCCCCAGCATTTT.

The gene calls are TRBV6-5 and TRBJ1-1, with D unclear. CDR1 and CDR2 (germline): MNHEY, SVGAGI. Trimming shortened V by 2 bases and J by 1 base, and 8 bases separated the two germline ends. CDR3 length: 14 amino acids. Here the CDR3 DNA reads TGTGCCAGCAGTTACGGCGGGGAGAACACTGAAGCTTTCTTT. Translating it yields CASSYGGENTEAFF.

This clone has only a few counts. V usage is TRBV25-1 and J usage is TRBJ2-1, with a possible D match to TRBD2 (5 bases). Germline CDR1 is MGHDK and CDR2 is SYGVNS. V lost 6 bases and J lost 9, with 12 bases in between. This CDR3 comprises 12 residues. The CDR3 is CASRPQRGEQFF. The CDR3 coding sequence is TGTGCCAGCAGACCGCAACGGGGTGAGCAGTTCTTC. The entire variable domain, with the rest obtained from reference TRBV25-1 and TRBJ2-1, is as follows: EADIYQTPRYLVIGTGKKITLECSQTMGHDKMYWYQQDPGMELHLIHYSYGVNSTEKGDLSSESTVSRIRTEHFPLTLESARPSHTSQYLCASRPQRGEQFFGPGTRLTVL.

This chain joins TRBV27 and TRBJ1-1; possibly TRBD1 for D (5 bases). Trimming stripped 3 bases from V and 1 base from J, with 12 bases between. Germline CDR1 and CDR2: MNHEY and SMNVEV (reference sequence). The CDR3 totals 15 residues. CDR3 sequence: CASSLLLQGNTEAFF. The CDR3 DNA follows: TGTGCCAGCAGTTTGCTACTCCAGGGGAACACTGAAGCTTTCTTT.

The V call is TRBV27, the J call TRBJ2-3, with 8 positions matching TRBD2. Looked up from germline, CDR1 is MNHEY and CDR2 is SMNVEV (reference sequence). This CDR3 spans 16 amino acids. V dropped 5 bases and J dropped 2; count of bases not matched to a gene: 9. CDR3 sequence: CASSPVAGSPTDTQYF. CDR3 nucleotide sequence: TGTGCCAGCAGTCCAGTAGCGGGGAGCCCCACAGATACGCAGTATTTT.

This clone was picked up one time. The V and J genes are TRBV19 and TRBJ2-7, with unresolved D. V was clipped by 8 bases and J by 11 bases, with 19 bases between them. From germline, CDR1 is LNHDA and CDR2 SQIVND (reference sequence). The CDR3 contains 12 residues. The CDR3 DNA sequence: TGTGCCAGTGGAACGACACGGATTCCAAAGTACTTC. Amino acid sequence: CASGTTRIPKYF.

The chain couples TRBV27 to TRBJ2-1; D gene unclear. Trimming removed 6 bases at V and 8 bases at J, with 11 bases between. The CDR3 spans 12 residues. The germline V gene has CDR1 MNHEY and CDR2 SMNVEV (reference sequence). In DNA, the CDR3 is TGTGCCAGCAGCCCATCGGGTTATGAGCAGTTCTTC. Translation gives CASSPSGYEQFF.

The J gene is TRBJ1-4, the V gene TRBV6-1, with 7 positions matching TRBD1. There are 14 residues in the CDR3. V trimming: 7 bases; J trimming: 8 bases; junction bases outside the gene matches: 10. CDR1 and CDR2 (germline): MNHNS, SASEGT. The CDR3 sequence: CASMPSGGWEKLFF. CDR3 nucleotides: TGTGCCAGCATGCCCTCAGGGGGATGGGAAAAACTGTTTTTT.